The 28 T cell receptor beta chains listed next were all sequenced from one sample in a study of blood T cell repertoires in COVID-19. Clones were read by immunoSEQ multiplex PCR, and TCRdb kept only the in-frame ones, dropping some. This sample carries about 180,000 clones, approximately 90% of them seen once, and the ten largest clones take around 1.6%. Material: peripheral blood. Receptor source: a woman between 50 and 59 years old with acute or convalescent COVID-19.

V is TRBV10-3 and J is TRBJ2-3; the D gene is possibly TRBD2 (7 bases). This CDR3 contains 13 residues. Germline CDR1 ENHRY, CDR2 SYGVKD. V dropped 10 bases and J dropped 4 bases, with 15 bases sitting between them. The CDR3, as DNA: TGTGCCACCCTATGGGGGGGCGCAGATACGCAGTATTTT. Translation gives CATLWGGADTQYF.

The chain joins TRBV5-1 to TRBJ1-3, with D perhaps TRBD1 (6 bases). In germline, CDR1 is SGHRS, CDR2 YFSETQ. The V end lost 0 bases, the J end lost 4 bases, and 11 bases lay between the germline ends. The CDR3 consists of 15 residues. Here the CDR3 DNA reads TGCGCCAGCAGCTTGGCCGGGGGGCGAGGAAACACCATATATTTT. This gives the protein CASSLAGGRGNTIYF. The entire variable domain, with the rest obtained from reference TRBV5-1 and TRBJ1-3, is as follows: KAGVTQTPRYLIKTRGQQVTLSCSPISGHRSVSWYQQTPGQGLQFLFEYFSETQRNKGNFPGRFSGRQFSNSRSEMNVSTLELGDSALYLCASSLAGGRGNTIYFGEGSWLTVV.

This clone has only one observation. The rearrangement links TRBV11-2 to TRBJ2-7, with D hard to call. The CDR3 consists of 14 residues. V shed 0 bases and J shed 3 bases, with 9 bases lying between them. Germline V gene sequence: CDR1 SGHAT, CDR2 FQNNGV. The CDR3 DNA follows: TGTGCCAGCAGCTTAGAGGGCAGGTACTACGAGCAGTACTTC. Translating gives CASSLEGRYYEQYF.

This clone has just one count. The chain is built from TRBV25-1 and TRBJ1-2, with TRBD1 as a possible D gene (5 bases). Trimming cost V 2 bases and J 3 bases, with 13 bases left between them. CDR1 and CDR2 (germline): MGHDK, SYGVNS. The CDR3 spans 15 residues. The CDR3 spells CASSEEGTLHYGYTF. CDR3 nucleotide sequence: TGTGCCAGCAGTGAAGAGGGGACTCTTCACTATGGCTACACCTTC.

The V call is TRBV9, the J call TRBJ1-1, with TRBD1 as a possible D gene (6 bases). The CDR3 runs 15 residues. Germline CDR1 and CDR2: SGDLS and YYNGEE. V lost 4 bases and J lost 3, with 16 bases in between. DNA for the CDR3: TGTGCCAGCAGCACGCACAGGGATTTGGACACTGAAGCTTTCTTT. It yields the protein CASSTHRDLDTEAFF.

The chain uses TRBV4-1 and TRBJ1-1, with a tentative D call TRBD1 (5 bases). Germline-derived CDR1 and CDR2 are MGHRA and YSYEKL. Trimming removed 5 bases from V and 6 bases from J, with 7 bases in between. The CDR3 contains 11 residues. DNA for the CDR3: TGCGCCAGCAGCTGGGGCTCTGAAGCTTTCTTT. This translates into CASSWGSEAFF.

J is TRBJ2-5 and V is TRBV5-1; D unresolved. The CDR3 spans 14 residues. The V end lost 0 bases, the J end lost 1 base, and 7 bases lay between the germline ends. CDR1 and CDR2 from the germline V gene are SGHRS and YFSETQ. Written as DNA, the CDR3 is TGCGCCAGCAGCTTGGCCGGCGGCCAAGAGACCCAGTACTTC. Its protein product is CASSLAGGQETQYF.

The chain combines TRBV3-1 (or the pseudogene TRBV3-2) with TRBJ1-1; unclear D gene. Germline V gene data show CDR1 as LGHDT and CDR2 as YNNKEL (reference sequence). With 3 bases removed from V and 1 base from J, the gap between germline ends came to 9 bases. The CDR3 contains 14 residues. CDR3 sequence reads: CASSHGGKNTEAFF. CDR3 sequence (DNA): TGTGCCAGCAGCCATGGCGGAAAGAACACTGAAGCTTTCTTT.

The genes are TRBV5-1 and TRBJ2-1; TRBD2 agrees at 12 bases. V trimming: 3 bases; J trimming: 7 bases; junction bases outside the gene matches: 8. Per the germline V gene, CDR1 is SGHRS and CDR2 is YFSETQ. CDR3 size: 16 residues. CDR3 amino acids: CASSSGASGRENEQFF. CDR3 bases: TGCGCCAGCAGCTCGGGGGCTAGCGGGAGGGAGAATGAGCAGTTCTTC.

This chain joins TRBV13 and TRBJ2-7; 13 bases match TRBD2. This CDR3 has 15 amino acids. Germline lookup yields CDR1 PRHDT and CDR2 FYEKMQ (reference sequence). With V trimmed by 5 bases and J by 5 bases, 6 bases remained unmatched. The CDR3 loop reads CASSTTSGGRHEQYF. The CDR3 nucleotides are TGTGCCAGCAGCACGACTAGCGGGGGGCGGCACGAGCAGTACTTC.

This chain uses TRBV27 with TRBJ2-3, with a tentative D call TRBD2 (5 bases). Between the trimmed V and J ends, which lost 1 base and 7 bases, there was a span of 9 bases. The CDR3 runs 13 residues. Germline CDR1 is MNHEY and CDR2 is SMNVEV (reference sequence). CDR3 sequence: CASSLLDSYTQYF. CDR3 nucleotide sequence: TGTGCCAGCAGTTTATTGGACTCCTATACGCAGTATTTT.

The chain links TRBV11-3 to TRBJ2-2; D not certain. The V end lost 3 bases, the J end lost 1 base, and 6 bases lay between the germline ends. This CDR3 spans 14 amino acids. CDR1 is SGHNT, CDR2 YENEEA, per germline. CDR3 in DNA: TGTGCCAGCAGCTTCCACATGAACACCGGGGAGCTGTTTTTT. Protein product: CASSFHMNTGELFF.

The chain joins TRBV5-1 to TRBJ1-4; 11 nucleotides agree with TRBD1. Germline-derived CDR1 and CDR2 are SGHRS and YFSETQ. The CDR3 spans 15 residues. With 4 bases clipped from V and 8 bases from J, the junction kept 7 bases outside the gene matches. The CDR3 nucleotides read TGCGCCAGCAGCGGGGACAGGGGGAAGAGGGAAAAACTGTTTTTT. Protein product: CASSGDRGKREKLFF.

As DNA, the CDR3 is TGCGCCAGCAGCCCGGGGGACGTCTACAAAAACATTCAGTACTTC. Protein product: CASSPGDVYKNIQYF. The V call is TRBV5-1, the J call TRBJ2-4; D may be TRBD2 (6 bases). CDR3 length equals 15 residues. From germline, CDR1 is SGHRS and CDR2 YFSETQ. Trimming took 4 bases from V and 3 from J, leaving 14 bases between them.

The chain is built from TRBV6-6 and TRBJ2-3; 7 bases are a match to TRBD2. The CDR3 is 17 amino acids. Trimming took 5 bases from V and 2 from J; bases not matched to a gene: 13. Germline-derived CDR1 and CDR2 are MNHNY and SVGAGI (reference sequence). CDR3 protein: CASSGSFVAGTTDTQYF. In DNA form, the CDR3 reads TGTGCCAGCAGTGGATCCTTCGTAGCGGGTACCACAGATACGCAGTATTTT.

The chain combines TRBV7-9 with TRBJ2-7; D might be TRBD2 (6 bases). The CDR3 contains 18 residues. CDR1 SEHNR and CDR2 FQNEAQ come from the germline V gene (reference sequence). The V end was cut by 0 bases, the J end by 3 bases, with 21 bases between. CDR3 bases: TGTGCCAGCAGCTTAGCGGAAACTAGAACCGGGGGTGGCTACGAGCAGTACTTC. Translation: CASSLAETRTGGGYEQYF.

The V call is TRBV7-2, the J call TRBJ2-3; 11 positions agree with TRBD2. J gave up 5 bases and V 2 bases, and 9 bases lay outside the gene matches. Looked up from germline, CDR1 is SGHTA and CDR2 is FQGNSA. This CDR3 comprises 17 residues. CDR3 DNA sequence: TGTGCCAGCAGCTTATGGGGTAGCGGGGGGGCGAAAGATACGCAGTATTTT. Translating gives CASSLWGSGGAKDTQYF.

This chain uses TRBV11-2 with TRBJ2-1; TRBD2 aligns across 7 bases. Germline CDR1 is SGHAT and CDR2 is FQNNGV. The CDR3 extends over 17 amino acids. V dropped 2 bases and J dropped 0; count of bases not matched to a gene: 7. CDR3 in DNA: TGTGCCAGCAGCTTAAATGGGCGGGGGACCTCCTACAATGAGCAGTTCTTC. Translation gives CASSLNGRGTSYNEQFF. The full variable domain, rest sourced from reference TRBV11-2 and TRBJ2-1, is EAGVAQSPRYKIIEKRQSVAFWCNPISGHATLYWYQQILGQGPKLLIQFQNNGVVDDSQLPKDRFSAERLKGVDSTLKIQPAKLEDSAVYLCASSLNGRGTSYNEQFFGPGTRLTVL.

The chain uses TRBV29-1 and TRBJ2-7, with D possibly being TRBD1 (5 bases). The germline V gene encodes CDR1 SQVTM and CDR2 ANQGSEA. CDR3 size: 12 residues. V was pared by 7 bases and J by 0 bases, with 10 bases between. DNA for the CDR3: TGCAGCGCCGCGACAGACTCCTACGAGCAGTACTTC. It encodes CSAATDSYEQYF.

J is TRBJ1-2 and V is TRBV15; D is uncertain. Germline loops: CDR1 LNHNV, CDR2 YYDKDF (reference sequence). This CDR3 comprises 14 residues. Trimming shortened V by 0 bases and J by 1 base, and 6 bases separated the two germline ends. DNA for the CDR3: TGTGCCACCAGCAGAGAACAGTTTAACTATGGCTACACCTTC. Residues: CATSREQFNYGYTF.

The CDR3 reads CASSLLPVNTEAFF. The CDR3 DNA reads as TGTGCCAGCAGCTTATTGCCGGTGAACACTGAAGCTTTCTTT. The chain uses TRBV7-2 and TRBJ1-1; D not resolved. The CDR3 has 14 amino acids. In germline, CDR1 is SGHTA, CDR2 FQGNSA. Trimming pared 2 bases from V and 0 bases from J, leaving 7 bases between.

The gene calls are TRBV4-3 and TRBJ2-5, with 7 bases matching TRBD2. Germline V CDR1 and CDR2: LGHNA, YSLEER. The CDR3 is 14 residues long. The V segment lost 0 bases and the J segment 5 bases; nucleotides outside the gene matches: 3. CDR3 coding DNA: TGCGCCAGCAGCCAAGATTGGGGAGGGGAGACCCAGTACTTC. It specifies CASSQDWGGETQYF.

The genes are TRBV29-1 and TRBJ2-5; a weak D match, TRBD2 (6 bases). Germline values: CDR1 SQVTM, CDR2 ANQGSEA. The V gene lost 4 bases and the J gene lost 4 bases, with 16 bases spanning the gap. CDR3 length equals 14 residues. The CDR3 nucleotides read TGCAGCGTTGTGAGTGGGGGGTGGAGAGAGACCCAGTACTTC. Translation gives CSVVSGGWRETQYF.

On this clone: This sample also contains other DNA sequences that code for the same CDR3. The CDR3 DNA is TGTGCCAGCAGTTCTCGGACAGATGGGGAAAAACTGTTTTTT. Protein product: CASSSRTDGEKLFF. The chain couples TRBV6-5 to TRBJ1-4; D possibly corresponds to TRBD1 (6 bases). V was clipped by 4 bases and J by 8 bases, with 14 bases between them. The germline CDR1 and CDR2 sequences are MNHEY and SVGAGI. The CDR3 extends over 14 amino acids.

The chain employs TRBV18 and TRBJ2-3; possible D gene TRBD2, 6 bases. The CDR3 loop spans 20 amino acids. V dropped 6 bases and J dropped 3 bases, with 31 bases sitting between them. Germline-derived CDR1 and CDR2 are KGHSH and LQKENI. Written as DNA, the CDR3 is TGTGCCAGCTCCCTCCGGACTGTTTCTGGCGGGAAACGGAGGACAGATACGCAGTATTTT. This encodes CASSLRTVSGGKRRTDTQYF.

This sequence joins TRBV5-4 and TRBJ1-4; 8 positions agree with TRBD1. Germline V gene data show CDR1 as SGHNT and CDR2 as YYREEE (reference sequence). V lost 4 bases, J lost 5 bases, and 7 bases stayed unmatched. The CDR3 loop spans 15 amino acids. The CDR3 DNA reads as TGTGCCAGCAGCGCACGGACAGGGCAGAATGAAAAACTGTTTTTT. This codes for CASSARTGQNEKLFF.

The chain recombines TRBV24-1 with TRBJ1-5; D unclear. The CDR3 length is 15 residues. V lost 3 bases and J lost 3, with 11 bases in between. Germline CDR1 is KGHDR and CDR2 is SFDVKD. The CDR3 DNA is TGTGCCACCAGTGATCCCCGGGAGGCCAATCAGCCCCAGCATTTT. Translation gives CATSDPREANQPQHF.

The chain couples TRBV6-5 to TRBJ1-2; 9 bases align to TRBD1. V gave up 1 base and J gave up 2 bases; unmatched junction bases: 5. Germline loops: CDR1 MNHEY, CDR2 SVGAGI. CDR3 length equals 16 residues. The CDR3 DNA reads TGTGCCAGCAGTTACTTGGACAGGGGCTTAAACTATGGCTACACCTTC. Protein sequence: CASSYLDRGLNYGYTF.